This T cell receptor (beta chain) comes out of a study of OX40 agonist ivuxolimab in advanced cancers. For the study at large: At doses from 0.01 to 10 mg/kg, patients were given intravenous ivuxolimab every 2 weeks. Recorded diagnoses for dose-escalation patients were hepatocellular carcinoma, melanoma, renal cell or head and neck cancer. Study conclusions and caveats: Patients with a partial response at 0.1-3.0 mg/kg had among the lowest clonal expansion. Clonal expansion by week 6 occurred in CD4+ and CD8+ blood T cells (at 0.1 to 3.0 mg/kg).

Here immunoSEQ multiplex PCR was the method, and the copy in TCRdb shows in-frame clones only, minus some. Here the sample spans 35,000 to 50,000 clones, 70% to 90% being singletons. Germline loops: CDR1 SGHAT, CDR2 FQNNGV. V shed 0 bases and J shed 5 bases, with 10 bases lying between them. The CDR3 has 14 amino acids. Comment on this clone: Its antigen is unknown.

This TCR derives from an adult with an advanced solid tumor such as melanoma, head and neck, liver or kidney cancer. The starting material was CD4+ or CD8+ T cells sorted from blood, obtained in a trial of the OX40 agonist ivuxolimab. V gene TRBV11-2 combines with J gene TRBJ1-1, with a possible D match to TRBD1 (5 bases). The CDR3 here is CASSLDRESTEAFF. The CDR3 region has the DNA TGTGCCAGCAGCTTAGACAGGGAGAGTACTGAAGCTTTCTTT.